These 18 T cell receptor beta chains were sequenced from one sample in a study of CD8 T cells in Susac syndrome. Random hexamers were used to reverse transcribe the RNA input (about 0.45 to 1 ug). TCRdb reanalysed the immunoSEQ multiplex PCR reads using MiXCR and keeps one entry per CDR3 protein. The table records about 80,000 distinct CDR3 sequences, about 93% of them present only once. Sequencing was carried out using CD8+ T cells from PBMCs. The receptors originated from a human donor in good health.

The V and J genes are TRBV4-1 and TRBJ1-5; D is uncertain. The CDR3 is 15 amino acids. The ends were cut back, 0 bases at V and 10 bases at J, with 16 bases in the middle. CDR1 MGHRA and CDR2 YSYEKL come from the germline V gene. DNA for the CDR3: TGCGCCAGCAGCCAAGATCACGGCTCCAAAAAACCCCAGCATTTT. It specifies CASSQDHGSKKPQHF.

The V call is TRBV9, the J call TRBJ2-4; tentatively, D is TRBD1 (5 bases). Germline loops: CDR1 SGDLS, CDR2 YYNGEE. V lost 4 bases, J lost 7 bases, and 15 bases lay in between. The CDR3 has 14 amino acids. The CDR3 nucleotides are TGTGCCAGCAGCCCCCGTTGGGGCCTCAACATTCAGTACTTC. Encoded protein: CASSPRWGLNIQYF.

This clonotype was counted only a few times. The chain carries TRBV29-1 and TRBJ1-2; D is uncertain. V lost 1 base and J lost 7, with 13 bases in between. This CDR3 spans 13 amino acids. In germline, CDR1 is SQVTM, CDR2 ANQGSEA. This CDR3 is CSVEGSKGGGYTF. In DNA, the CDR3 is TGCAGCGTTGAAGGATCAAAGGGAGGTGGCTACACCTTC.

The chain is built from TRBV20-1 and TRBJ1-1; the D is unclear. The CDR3 has 16 residues. The V gene's germline CDR1 is DFQATT and CDR2 SNEGSKA (reference sequence). Deletions cut 6 bases from V and 1 base from J, with 21 bases between. The DNA of the CDR3 is TGCAGTGCCCTCAGCGGCACGAGGAGGAGGAACACTGAAGCTTTCTTT. Translation: CSALSGTRRRNTEAFF.

This chain joins TRBV10-3 and TRBJ2-7; D remains ambiguous. The CDR3 totals 11 residues. The V end was cut by 2 bases, the J end by 5 bases, with 4 bases between. CDR1 ENHRY and CDR2 SYGVKD come from the germline V gene. The CDR3 reads CAISEADEQYF. The CDR3 bases are TGTGCCATCAGTGAGGCGGACGAGCAGTACTTC.

This clonotype has only a few counts. The chain couples TRBV12-3 or TRBV12-4 to TRBJ2-7; 10 nucleotides agree with TRBD1. The junction had 8 bases not matched to a gene; V was cut back by 5 bases and J by 1 base. The CDR3 has 16 residues. The CDR3 sequence is CASSPGQGVPSYEQYF. The CDR3 region has the DNA TGTGCCAGCAGTCCTGGACAGGGGGTCCCTTCCTACGAGCAGTACTTC.

The CDR3 region has the DNA TGTGCCAGCAGCTTAAACGGACAGGGGAAGGTCGAGCAGTACGTC. Residues: CASSLNGQGKVEQYV. The chain couples TRBV13 to TRBJ2-7, with 9 bases that match TRBD1. The ends lost 2 bases at V and 6 bases at J; junction bases unmatched: 8. The germline V gene encodes CDR1 PRHDT and CDR2 FYEKMQ (reference sequence). This CDR3 contains 15 residues.

The chain uses TRBV7-8 and TRBJ2-1; the D gene is possibly TRBD2 (6 bases). Trimming took 1 base from V and 5 from J, leaving 21 bases between them. Germline V gene lookup returns CDR1 SGHVS and CDR2 FQNEAQ. This CDR3 region has 18 residues. CDR3 bases: TGTGCCAGCAGCTTAGACAACGGGGCGGGACCACACAACAATGAGCAGTTCTTC. Translating it yields CASSLDNGAGPHNNEQFF.

The chain links TRBV20-1 to TRBJ2-2; D is unclear. This CDR3 is built from 11 residues. V lost 2 bases to trimming and J lost 7 bases, with 5 bases between them. Germline values: CDR1 DFQATT, CDR2 SNEGSKA (reference sequence). The CDR3, as DNA: TGCAGTGCTAGAACGAGCGGGGAGCTGTTTTTT. Protein sequence: CSARTSGELFF.

The rearrangement uses TRBV5-1 and TRBJ2-1, with 8 bases matching TRBD2. The CDR3 has 18 residues. Germline CDR1 reads SGHRS; CDR2 reads YFSETQ. Losses at the gene ends were 4 bases for V and 1 base for J; bases not matched to a gene: 13. CDR3 loop: CASSPRPVAGPSYNEQFF. The CDR3 DNA reads as TGCGCCAGCAGCCCCAGGCCCGTAGCGGGGCCATCCTACAATGAGCAGTTCTTC.

J is TRBJ1-1 and V is TRBV15, with a possible D match to TRBD1 (5 bases). The CDR3 loop spans 15 amino acids. V gave up 3 bases and J gave up 7 bases, with 18 bases separating them. From germline, CDR1 is LNHNV and CDR2 YYDKDF (reference sequence). The CDR3 here is CATSRDKLLGVEAFF. The CDR3 nucleotides read TGTGCCACCAGCAGGGACAAGTTACTAGGGGTTGAAGCTTTCTTT.

The V and J genes are TRBV9 and TRBJ2-5; 7 bases line up with TRBD2. CDR3 length: 14 residues. The germline gives CDR1 SGDLS, CDR2 YYNGEE. The V segment lost 2 bases and the J segment 2 bases; nucleotides outside the gene matches: 3. CDR3 protein: CASSVWGGQETQYF. In DNA, the CDR3 is TGTGCCAGCAGCGTCTGGGGGGGTCAAGAGACCCAGTACTTC. The whole variable domain, remainder taken from reference TRBV9 and TRBJ2-5, is DSGVTQTPKHLITATGQRVTLRCSPRSGDLSVYWYQQSLDQGLQFLIQYYNGEERAKGNILERFSAQQFPDLHSELNLSSLELGDSALYFCASSVWGGQETQYFGPGTRLLVL.

The V and J genes are TRBV4-3 and TRBJ2-5, with D perhaps assigned TRBD1 or TRBD2 (6 bases each). V was cut by 1 base and J by 5 bases, with 17 bases left in between. The CDR3 consists of 16 residues. Looked up from germline, CDR1 is LGHNA and CDR2 is YSLEER. This CDR3 is CASSQVRGRVYETQYF. The CDR3 nucleotides read TGCGCCAGCAGCCAAGTTCGGGGGCGCGTGTATGAGACCCAGTACTTC.

The CDR3 bases are TGTGCCAGCAGTTTGGGGGACAGGCCGAGCTCTGGGGCCAACGTCCTGACTTTC. It codes for CASSLGDRPSSGANVLTF. This sequence joins TRBV12-3 or TRBV12-4 and TRBJ2-6; 8 positions match TRBD1. The CDR3 consists of 18 residues. V shed 3 bases, J shed 0 bases, and the junction held 7 bases outside the gene matches.

This chain uses TRBV25-1 with TRBJ1-2; no clear D gene. CDR3 length: 12 residues. Germline V gives CDR1 MGHDK, CDR2 SYGVNS. The V and J ends lost 4 bases and 7 bases respectively, with 10 bases between them. This CDR3 is CASSAGLGGYTF. Here the CDR3 DNA reads TGTGCCAGCAGTGCAGGTCTGGGTGGCTACACCTTC.

The V gene is TRBV15, the J gene TRBJ2-1; no clear D gene. This CDR3 is built from 13 residues. V dropped 1 base and J dropped 6 bases, with 7 bases sitting between them. Germline V gene data show CDR1 as LNHNV and CDR2 as YYDKDF (reference sequence). The CDR3 region has the DNA TGTGCCACCAGCAGAGCAGGAGCCAATGAGCAGTTCTTC. It specifies CATSRAGANEQFF.

The sample holds one count of this clonotype. J is TRBJ1-6 and V is TRBV27; unclear D gene. V was shortened by 2 bases and J by 8 bases, with 10 bases between the two germline ends. The CDR3 runs to 14 residues. Looked up from germline, CDR1 is MNHEY and CDR2 is SMNVEV (reference sequence). CDR3 amino acids: CASSLKGTHSPLHF. The CDR3 nucleotides read TGTGCCAGCAGTTTAAAGGGTACGCATTCACCCCTCCACTTT.

The chain employs TRBV19 and TRBJ2-1, with D maybe TRBD2 (5 bases). CDR3 length: 14 amino acids. Germline V gives CDR1 LNHDA, CDR2 SQIVND (reference sequence). V was cut by 6 bases and J by 0 bases, with 9 bases left in between. CDR3 protein: CASRRALSYNEQFF. CDR3 DNA sequence: TGTGCCAGTAGGAGGGCCCTCTCCTACAATGAGCAGTTCTTC.